The 22 T cell receptor beta chains listed next were all sequenced from one sample in a study of T-cell memory formation after mild COVID-19. TCRdb re-derived calls from the 5' RACE reads in MiXCR, one entry per CDR3 protein. The sample shows 250,000 or so distinct CDR3 sequences, 8.5% to 9.5% of them seen only once. Sequencing used PBMCs or a T cell subset sorted from them (not recorded which). The receptors were sampled from a man younger than 30 who had mild COVID-19 (a few samples of this study predate the infection). Cell type and time point are not known.

This chain joins TRBV10-3 and TRBJ1-6, with no clear D. V shed 0 bases and J shed 4 bases, with 10 bases lying between them. The length of the CDR3 is 16 residues. The germline V gene has CDR1 ENHRY and CDR2 SYGVKD. The CDR3 reads CAISESGGRYNSPLHF. The CDR3 nucleotides read TGTGCCATCAGTGAGTCGGGAGGGAGGTATAATTCACCCCTCCACTTT.

This clonotype was detected a few times. DNA of the CDR3: TGTGCCAGCAGCCCCCAGGGGACTAGCGGGGGTCAGCAGTACTTC. It specifies CASSPQGTSGGQQYF. The gene calls are TRBV7-2 and TRBJ2-7; TRBD2 aligns across 14 bases. The J segment lost 8 bases and the V segment lost 5 bases, leaving 8 bases of the junction unmatched. The length of the CDR3 is 15 residues. Per germline, CDR1 SGHTA and CDR2 FQGNSA.

This clonotype has just a few counts. The chain links TRBV6-5 to TRBJ2-3; TRBD1 aligns across 7 bases. The CDR3 spans 15 residues. Germline CDR1 and CDR2: MNHEY and SVGAGI. J lost 0 bases, V lost 6 bases, and 6 bases had no gene match. The CDR3 spells CASSPGQASTDTQYF. The CDR3 DNA follows: TGTGCCAGCAGCCCTGGACAGGCCAGCACAGATACGCAGTATTTT.

V is TRBV4-2 and J is TRBJ1-2, with D maybe TRBD1 (5 bases). This CDR3 is 15 amino acids long. Trimming stripped 0 bases from V and 9 bases from J, with 17 bases between. The germline V gene has CDR1 LGHNA and CDR2 YNFKEQ. The CDR3 DNA follows: TGTGCCAGCAGCCAAGATGTAGGAGGGGCGCAGAGCTACACCTTC. Protein: CASSQDVGGAQSYTF.

The CDR3 sequence: CASSEFSGELFF. As DNA, the CDR3 is TGCGCCAGCAGTGAGTTCTCCGGGGAGCTGTTTTTT. The chain recombines TRBV10-2 with TRBJ2-2; D is unclear. Trimming cost V 1 base and J 6 bases, with 3 bases left between them. CDR3 length equals 12 residues. Per germline, CDR1 WSHSY and CDR2 SAAADI.

This clonotype showed up just a few times. The chain couples TRBV20-1 to TRBJ1-4; 8 bases are a match to TRBD1. The ends lost 2 bases at V and 6 bases at J; junction bases unmatched: 2. The CDR3 is made up of 13 amino acids. Germline V gives CDR1 DFQATT, CDR2 SNEGSKA (reference sequence). The CDR3 loop reads CSARQGAYEKLFF. The CDR3, as DNA: TGCAGTGCTAGACAGGGGGCTTATGAAAAACTGTTTTTT.

The V gene is TRBV5-6, the J gene TRBJ2-7, with unresolved D. Trimming shortened V by 0 bases and J by 1 base, and 11 bases separated the two germline ends. Germline V gene data show CDR1 as SGHDT and CDR2 as YYEEEE. This CDR3 has 15 residues. The DNA for the CDR3 is TGTGCCAGCAGCTTGGTTGGGCGCCTGTCCTACGAGCAGTACTTC. Translation gives CASSLVGRLSYEQYF.

The sample holds a few counts of this clonotype. The chain couples TRBV12-3 or TRBV12-4 to TRBJ2-1, with TRBD2 matching over 13 bases. This CDR3 is built from 18 residues. Losses at the gene ends were 8 bases for V and 8 bases for J; bases not matched to a gene: 18. The CDR3: CASRPRRLAGGRHDEQFF. The CDR3 DNA sequence: TGTGCCAGCCGCCCCAGGAGACTAGCGGGGGGACGACACGATGAGCAGTTCTTC.

This chain connects TRBV2 to TRBJ1-4, with D perhaps TRBD1 (6 bases). The CDR3 is 14 amino acids. Trimming removed 6 bases at V and 4 bases at J, with 12 bases between. Germline-derived CDR1 and CDR2 are SNHLY and FYNNEI. The DNA of the CDR3 is TGTGCCAGCAGCAACAGGGCCTTTAATGAAAAACTGTTTTTT. This encodes CASSNRAFNEKLFF.

This clonotype has a handful of counts. The chain links TRBV6-2 or TRBV6-3 to TRBJ1-1, with 7 positions matching TRBD1. The CDR3 totals 13 residues. The junction had 6 bases not matched to a gene; V was cut back by 11 bases and J by 0 bases. Germline V lookup: CDR1 MNHEY, CDR2 SVGEGT. The CDR3 DNA follows: TGTGCCGCCGGGACAGACATGAACACTGAAGCTTTCTTT. Protein: CAAGTDMNTEAFF.

The genes are TRBV7-2 and TRBJ2-7, with 9 bases lining up with TRBD1. Trimming at V came to 5 bases and at J to 6 bases, leaving 11 bases not matched to a gene. The length of the CDR3 is 15 residues. Germline V gene data show CDR1 as SGHTA and CDR2 as FQGNSA. This CDR3 is CASSPRSGTGPEQYF. The CDR3 nucleotides are TGTGCCAGCAGCCCACGTTCCGGGACAGGGCCCGAGCAGTACTTC.

Ten or more counts support this clonotype. This chain uses TRBV20-1 with TRBJ1-6, with TRBD1 matching over 9 bases. Germline CDR1 is DFQATT and CDR2 is SNEGSKA (reference sequence). The CDR3 is made up of 15 amino acids. V was pared by 7 bases and J by 8 bases, with 12 bases of the junction left unmatched. The chain's CDR3 is CSVDPGTGFDSPLHF. CDR3 nucleotide sequence: TGCAGTGTCGACCCCGGGACAGGGTTTGATTCACCCCTCCACTTT.

The V gene is TRBV6-1, the J gene TRBJ1-5; a weak D match, TRBD1 (5 bases). From germline, CDR1 is MNHNS and CDR2 SASEGT. Trimming left V 6 bases short and J 0 bases short, with 18 bases between. This CDR3 has 17 residues. Here the CDR3 DNA reads TGTGCCAGCAGGGACCGACAGAGGAGTTATAGCAATCAGCCCCAGCATTTT. Amino acids: CASRDRQRSYSNQPQHF.

This clonotype was picked up a small number of times. The gene calls are TRBV7-2 and TRBJ2-5, with 8 bases aligning to TRBD1. The V segment lost 5 bases and the J segment 4 bases; nucleotides outside the gene matches: 6. The CDR3 contains 14 residues. Germline CDR1 SGHTA, CDR2 FQGNSA. The CDR3 spells CASSPDRARETQYF. CDR3 in DNA: TGTGCCAGCAGCCCGGACAGGGCACGAGAGACCCAGTACTTC.

The chain employs TRBV12-3 or TRBV12-4 and TRBJ1-5, with 9 nucleotides matching TRBD1. The CDR3 covers 15 residues. Germline trimming cut 5 bases from V and 4 bases from J; bases unmatched to any gene: 6. This CDR3 reads CASSGQGLGNQPQHF. In DNA form, the CDR3 reads TGTGCCAGCAGTGGACAGGGGCTGGGTAATCAGCCCCAGCATTTT.

This clonotype was seen at least ten times. The rearrangement joins TRBV6-2 or TRBV6-3 to TRBJ2-3; D is unclear. Trimming stripped 0 bases from V and 0 bases from J, with 1 base between. Germline V gives CDR1 MNHEY, CDR2 SVGEGT. This CDR3 spans 13 amino acids. The chain's CDR3 is CASSYSSTDTQYF. DNA for the CDR3: TGTGCCAGCAGTTACTCCAGCACAGATACGCAGTATTTT.

V and J are TRBV13 and TRBJ2-3; D is possibly TRBD2 (6 bases). Trimming shortened V by 5 bases and J by 5 bases, and 11 bases separated the two germline ends. The CDR3 sequence is 13 residues long. Germline loops: CDR1 PRHDT, CDR2 FYEKMQ (reference sequence). The CDR3 region is CASSPGLGDTQYF. CDR3 DNA sequence: TGTGCCAGCAGCCCGGGACTGGGAGATACGCAGTATTTT.

The chain recombines TRBV7-3 with TRBJ2-3; D gene unclear. V lost 5 bases to trimming and J lost 5 bases, with 11 bases between them. The CDR3 contains 13 residues. The V gene's germline CDR1 is SGHTA and CDR2 FQGTGA. Here the CDR3 DNA reads TGTGCCAGCAGCCCTACGACTGGAGATACGCAGTATTTT. This sequence encodes CASSPTTGDTQYF.

As DNA, the CDR3 is TGTGCCAGCTCACCAGACCTCCCTCCCGCCGAGCAGTACTTC. Its translation is CASSPDLPPAEQYF. This chain uses TRBV18 with TRBJ2-7; no clear D. CDR3 length: 14 amino acids. V gave up 2 bases and J gave up 6 bases, with 14 bases separating them. CDR1 is KGHSH, CDR2 LQKENI, per germline. Full variable domain (rest looked up from reference TRBV18 and TRBJ2-7): NAGVMQNPRHLVRRRGQEARLRCSPMKGHSHVYWYRQLPEEGLKFMVYLQKENIIDESGMPKERFSAEFPKEGPSILRIQQVVRGDSAAYFCASSPDLPPAEQYFGPGTRLTVT.

V and J are TRBV28 and TRBJ2-7; 7 nucleotides line up with TRBD2. Germline CDR1 is MDHEN and CDR2 is SYDVKM. The CDR3 totals 17 residues. The junction had 19 bases not matched to a gene; V was cut back by 5 bases and J by 6 bases. The CDR3 loop is CASSKGTIRIKTREQYV. DNA of the CDR3: TGTGCCAGCAGTAAGGGGACTATCCGTATCAAAACTCGCGAGCAGTACGTC.

This clonotype was seen more than once but under ten times. The chain uses TRBV27 and TRBJ2-2; D is undetermined. V was shortened by 4 bases and J by 4 bases, with 7 bases between the two germline ends. CDR1 MNHEY and CDR2 SMNVEV come from the germline V gene (reference sequence). The CDR3 covers 13 residues. CDR3 loop: CASSSSPTGELFF. The CDR3 DNA reads TGTGCCAGCAGTTCCAGCCCCACCGGGGAGCTGTTTTTT.

Only a few counts were recorded for this clonotype. The V gene is TRBV5-1, the J gene TRBJ1-2; a possible D gene is TRBD1 (5 bases). V was pared by 4 bases and J by 2 bases, with 15 bases between. Germline CDR1 SGHRS, CDR2 YFSETQ. This CDR3 comprises 15 residues. CDR3 sequence (DNA): TGCGCCAGCAGCGCGCAGGGCCGAGGAAACTATGGCTACACCTTC. Its translation: CASSAQGRGNYGYTF.